The present T cell receptor (beta chain) was sequenced within a study of beta chain features in type 1 diabetes. Trimming took 1 base from V and 6 from J, leaving 4 bases between them. This CDR3 has 12 amino acids. CDR1 and CDR2 (germline): SEHNR, FQNEAQ (reference sequence). This clone came up a few times. Expressed TCRB transcripts got sequenced, as all isolated RNA was reverse transcribed. TCRdb's copy holds only in-frame clones and misses some; the assay was immunoSEQ multiplex PCR. The table shows 500,000 to 700,000 clones, with around 15% occurring only once. V is TRBV7-9 and J is TRBJ2-4; no reliable D call. The receptor comes from a man aged 18 to 29 in good health. The specimen sequenced was naive CD4+ T cells from blood. The CDR3 bases are TGTGCCAGCAGCTTAGAGGGAAACATTCAGTACTTC. This codes for CASSLEGNIQYF.